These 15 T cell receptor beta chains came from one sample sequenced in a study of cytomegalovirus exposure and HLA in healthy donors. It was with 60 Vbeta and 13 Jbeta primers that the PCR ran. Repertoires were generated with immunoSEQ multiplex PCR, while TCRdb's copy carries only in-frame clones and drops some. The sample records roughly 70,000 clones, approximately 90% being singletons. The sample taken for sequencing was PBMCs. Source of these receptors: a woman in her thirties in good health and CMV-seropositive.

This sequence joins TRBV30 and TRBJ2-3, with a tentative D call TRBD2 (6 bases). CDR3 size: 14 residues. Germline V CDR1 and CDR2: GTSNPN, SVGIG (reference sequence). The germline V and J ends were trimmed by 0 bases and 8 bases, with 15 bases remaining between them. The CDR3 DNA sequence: TGTGCCTGGAGTGTATTAGCGGCGGATGGTACGCAGTATTTT. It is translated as CAWSVLAADGTQYF.

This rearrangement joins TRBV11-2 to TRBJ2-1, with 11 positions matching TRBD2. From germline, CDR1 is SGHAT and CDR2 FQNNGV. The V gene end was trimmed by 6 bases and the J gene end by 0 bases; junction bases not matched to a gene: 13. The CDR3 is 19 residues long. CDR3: CASRTPKRLAGNSYNEQFF. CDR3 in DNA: TGTGCCAGCAGGACTCCAAAAAGACTAGCGGGAAACTCCTACAATGAGCAGTTCTTC.

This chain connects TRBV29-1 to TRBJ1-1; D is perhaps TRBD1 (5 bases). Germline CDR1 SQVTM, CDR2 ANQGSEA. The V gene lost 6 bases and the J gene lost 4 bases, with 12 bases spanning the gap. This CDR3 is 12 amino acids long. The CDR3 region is CSVGGTGTEAFF. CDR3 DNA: TGCAGCGTCGGGGGGACTGGCACTGAAGCTTTCTTT.

The CDR3 protein is CASSPVRSTYGYTF. In DNA form, the CDR3 reads TGTGCCAGCAGTCCAGTCAGGTCCACCTATGGCTACACCTTC. The chain combines TRBV6-1 with TRBJ1-2, with D hard to call. Trimming took off 5 bases at V and 4 bases at J, with 14 bases between the two ends. The CDR3 sequence is 14 residues long. The germline V gene has CDR1 MNHNS and CDR2 SASEGT.

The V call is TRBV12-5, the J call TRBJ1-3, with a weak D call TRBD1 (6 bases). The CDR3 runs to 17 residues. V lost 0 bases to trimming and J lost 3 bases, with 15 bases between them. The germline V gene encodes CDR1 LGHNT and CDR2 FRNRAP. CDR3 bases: TGTGCTAGTGGTTTGGTACTTCGACAGGTGAATGGAAACACCATATATTTT. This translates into CASGLVLRQVNGNTIYF.

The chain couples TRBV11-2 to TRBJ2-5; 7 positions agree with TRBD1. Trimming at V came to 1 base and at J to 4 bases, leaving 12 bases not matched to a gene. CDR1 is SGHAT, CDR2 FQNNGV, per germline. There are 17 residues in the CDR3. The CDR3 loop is CASSLVGTVITRETQYF. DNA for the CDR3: TGTGCCAGCAGCTTAGTCGGGACAGTGATCACCCGAGAGACCCAGTACTTC.

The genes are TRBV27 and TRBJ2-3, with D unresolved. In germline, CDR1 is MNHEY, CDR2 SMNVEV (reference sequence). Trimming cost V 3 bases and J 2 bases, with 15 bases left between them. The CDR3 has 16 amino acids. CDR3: CASSLGSKIPTDTQYF. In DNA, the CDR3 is TGTGCCAGCAGTTTGGGTAGCAAAATCCCCACAGATACGCAGTATTTT.

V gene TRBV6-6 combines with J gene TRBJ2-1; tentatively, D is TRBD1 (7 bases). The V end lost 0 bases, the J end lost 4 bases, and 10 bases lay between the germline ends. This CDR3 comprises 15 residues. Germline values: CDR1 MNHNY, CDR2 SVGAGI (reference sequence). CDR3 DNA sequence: TGTGCCAGCAGTTACTCACAGGGGAGGTACAATGAGCAGTTCTTC. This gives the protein CASSYSQGRYNEQFF.

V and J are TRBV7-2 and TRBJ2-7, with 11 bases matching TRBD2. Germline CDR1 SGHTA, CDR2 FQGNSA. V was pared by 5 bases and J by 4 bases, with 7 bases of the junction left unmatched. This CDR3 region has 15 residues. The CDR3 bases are TGTGCCAGCAGCCGTAGGACTAGCGGGTGGTACGAGCAGTACTTC. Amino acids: CASSRRTSGWYEQYF.

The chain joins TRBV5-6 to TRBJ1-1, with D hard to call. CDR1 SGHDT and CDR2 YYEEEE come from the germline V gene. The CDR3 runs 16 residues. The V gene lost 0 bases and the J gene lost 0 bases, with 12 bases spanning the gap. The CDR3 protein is CASSLVVSGVNTEAFF. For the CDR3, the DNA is TGTGCCAGCAGCTTGGTAGTTTCTGGAGTGAACACTGAAGCTTTCTTT. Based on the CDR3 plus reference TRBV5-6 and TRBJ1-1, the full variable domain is DAGVTQSPTHLIKTRGQQVTLRCSPKSGHDTVSWYQQALGQGPQFIFQYYEEEERQRGNFPDRFSGHQFPNYSSELNVNALLLGDSALYLCASSLVVSGVNTEAFFGQGTRLTVV.

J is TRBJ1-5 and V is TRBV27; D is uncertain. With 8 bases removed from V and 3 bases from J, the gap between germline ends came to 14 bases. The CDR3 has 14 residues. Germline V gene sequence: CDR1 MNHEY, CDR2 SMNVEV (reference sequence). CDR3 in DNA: TGTGCCAGCTCCACGGGAAACCACAATCAGCCCCAGCATTTT. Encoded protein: CASSTGNHNQPQHF.

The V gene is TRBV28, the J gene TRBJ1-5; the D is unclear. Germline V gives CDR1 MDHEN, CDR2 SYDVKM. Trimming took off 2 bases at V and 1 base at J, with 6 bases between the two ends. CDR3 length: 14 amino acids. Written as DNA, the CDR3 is TGTGCCAGCAGTTTAACCGGGAGCAATCAGCCCCAGCATTTT. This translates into CASSLTGSNQPQHF.

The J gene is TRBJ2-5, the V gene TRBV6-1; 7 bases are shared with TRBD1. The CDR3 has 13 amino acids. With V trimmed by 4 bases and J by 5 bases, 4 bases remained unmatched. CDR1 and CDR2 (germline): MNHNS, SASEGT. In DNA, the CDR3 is TGTGCCAGCAGTGGACAGGGTTTGGAGACCCAGTACTTC. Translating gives CASSGQGLETQYF.

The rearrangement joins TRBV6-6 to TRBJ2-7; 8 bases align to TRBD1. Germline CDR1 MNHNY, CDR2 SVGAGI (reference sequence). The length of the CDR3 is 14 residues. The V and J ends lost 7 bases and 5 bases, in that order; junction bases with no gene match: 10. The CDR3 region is CASIDGQGLDEQYF. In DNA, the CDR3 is TGTGCCAGCATCGACGGACAGGGCCTCGACGAGCAGTACTTC.

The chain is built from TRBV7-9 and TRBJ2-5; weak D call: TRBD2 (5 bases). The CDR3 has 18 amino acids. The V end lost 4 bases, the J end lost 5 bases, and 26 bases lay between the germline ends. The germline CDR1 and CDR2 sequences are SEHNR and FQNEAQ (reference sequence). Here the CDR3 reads CASSYPLRGAGLGETQYF. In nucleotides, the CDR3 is TGTGCCAGCAGCTACCCTTTACGGGGAGCTGGATTGGGGGAGACCCAGTACTTC.